This T cell receptor (beta chain) was recorded in a study of cytomegalovirus exposure and HLA in healthy donors. Across the study: An analysis done earlier identified more than 90 million unique TCR beta sequences from about 179 million T cells.

The length of the CDR3 is 15 residues. V was cut by 7 bases and J by 4 bases, with 17 bases left in between. Germline CDR1 SGHRS, CDR2 YFSETQ. With 60 Vbeta and 13 Jbeta primers, the PCR was carried out. Here immunoSEQ multiplex PCR was the method, and the copy in TCRdb shows in-frame clones only, minus some. The profile shows roughly 130,000 clones, approximately 61% of them singletons. The rearrangement uses TRBV5-1 and TRBJ2-2; D perhaps matches TRBD2 (6 bases). This TCR came from a man aged 25-45 years in good health and CMV-seropositive. Sequences were obtained from PBMCs. CDR3 in amino acids: CASGSGDPSTGELFF. As DNA, the CDR3 is TGCGCCAGCGGATCGGGGGACCCTTCCACCGGGGAGCTGTTTTTT.